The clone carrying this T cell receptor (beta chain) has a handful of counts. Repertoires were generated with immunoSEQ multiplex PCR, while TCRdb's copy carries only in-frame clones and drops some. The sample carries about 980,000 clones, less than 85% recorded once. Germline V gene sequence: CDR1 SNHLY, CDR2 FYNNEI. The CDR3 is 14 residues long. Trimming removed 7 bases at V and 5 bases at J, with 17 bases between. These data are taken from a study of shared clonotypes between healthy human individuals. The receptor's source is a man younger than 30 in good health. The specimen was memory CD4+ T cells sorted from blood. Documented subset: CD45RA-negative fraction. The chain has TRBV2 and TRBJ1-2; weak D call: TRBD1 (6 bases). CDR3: CASKNRDVSYGYTF. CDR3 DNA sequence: TGTGCCAGCAAGAACAGGGACGTCTCATATGGCTACACCTTC.